This T cell receptor beta chain was found in a study of T cell changes during pregnancy in multiple sclerosis. Sequencing was performed with immunoSEQ multiplex PCR; in TCRdb, only in-frame clones are kept and a portion is missing. The sample records tens of thousands of clones, roughly 92% being singletons. This CDR3 has 13 amino acids. From germline, CDR1 is SGHAT and CDR2 FQDESV (reference sequence). The ends were cut back, 1 base at V and 6 bases at J, with 6 bases in the middle. This clone was found once. Sequencing was performed on peripheral blood, taken in the first trimester of pregnancy. The V call is TRBV11-1, the J call TRBJ2-2; a weak D match, TRBD1 (5 bases). This sequence originates from a female donor with multiple sclerosis, enrolled in a pregnancy study. The CDR3 protein is CASSLEGAGELFF. The CDR3 nucleotides read TGTGCCAGCAGCTTAGAAGGGGCCGGGGAGCTGTTTTTT.